This TCR beta chain originates from a study of T cells in Graves' hyperthyroidism and ophthalmopathy. The investigators amplified TCR beta CDR3 regions from RNA transcripts. In the first-round RT-PCR of the TCR CDR3, the HTBI primer set was used. TCRdb re-called the multiplex PCR reads through MiXCR, storing one row per CDR3 protein. The sample lists 250,000 to 300,000 distinct CDR3 sequences, 13% seen once, with almost 8% in the top ten. CDR1 and CDR2 from the germline V gene are SGDLS and YYNGEE. V was shortened by 3 bases and J by 3 bases, with 10 bases between the two germline ends. This CDR3 comprises 14 residues. Patients aged 18 to 65 had newly diagnosed hyperthyroidism of under 2 months' duration. Out of over 7.5 ml of fresh peripheral blood came the PBMCs. In its sample, this clonotype was seen a few times.

Sequencing was carried out using blood. The chain carries TRBV9 and TRBJ2-1; D gene uncertain. The sequence came from a woman aged 25-40 years with Graves' hyperthyroidism that later progressed to Graves' ophthalmopathy. The CDR3 here is CASSAHIVYNEQFF. CDR3 in DNA: TGTGCCAGCAGCGCTCATATAGTCTACAATGAGCAGTTCTTC. Full variable domain (remainder filled in from reference TRBV9 and TRBJ2-1): DSGVTQTPKHLITATGQRVTLRCSPRSGDLSVYWYQQSLDQGLQFLIQYYNGEERAKGNILERFSAQQFPDLHSELNLSSLELGDSALYFCASSAHIVYNEQFFGPGTRLTVL.